Given below is one T cell receptor (beta chain) in context. What it binds is not known. Stated time point: longitudinal time-point 2. From 2 million PBMCs stored at -80 C, the unsorted libraries were generated. This sample is drawn from a study of neurological immune-mediated disorders. In each sequencing run, over 160 million TCR-beta sequences were generated from 15-18 subjects. TCRdb called the 5' RACE reads again in MiXCR, with one record for every CDR3 protein. The data contain approximately 80,000 distinct CDR3 sequences, 5.8% of them singletons. Study-level findings and limits: While HTLV-1-associated myelopathy showed the greatest TCR clonal expansion, multiple sclerosis showed the least, falling below healthy controls.

Looked up from germline, CDR1 is DFQATT and CDR2 is SNEGSKA (reference sequence). The CDR3 extends over 12 amino acids. The V end was cut by 6 bases, the J end by 4 bases, with 12 bases between. The clonotype comes from a woman aged 55-70 years with multiple sclerosis. The sequencing input was PBMCs. V and J are TRBV20-1 and TRBJ1-2; D remains unclear. CDR3 residues: CSALEGSYGYTF. In DNA form, the CDR3 reads TGCAGTGCCCTGGAGGGAAGCTATGGCTACACCTTC.